This T cell receptor beta chain came from a study of cytomegalovirus exposure and HLA in healthy donors. Study findings and constraints: Subsequent analysis found a tendency for first-cohort TCR clusters to co-occur within the 120 or so validation repertoires. Across donors, most TCRs were seen rarely, yet some public ones were widespread. There were 150 to 200 TCR beta chains listed as cytomegalovirus-associated.

This clone turned up a few times. The target antigen is unknown. CDR3 size: 14 residues. J gave up 2 bases and V 5 bases, and 3 bases lay outside the gene matches. Germline loops: CDR1 MDHEN, CDR2 SYDVKM. The donors belonged to the approximately 110-subject validation cohort, separate from the 666-subject first cohort. Measured with immunoSEQ multiplex PCR; TCRdb has only the in-frame clones, and not every one. The data contain some 79,000 clones, about 94% of them seen just once; the ten biggest clones take up roughly 3%. This chain joins TRBV28 and TRBJ1-2; 9 positions agree with TRBD1. Sequenced input: PBMCs. This clonotype was obtained from a woman younger than 30 in good health and CMV-seropositive. The CDR3 sequence: CASSDRGVNYGYTF. Written as DNA, the CDR3 is TGTGCCAGCAGTGACAGGGGGGTGAACTATGGCTACACCTTC.